A single sample is the source of the 27 T cell receptor beta chains below, sequenced in a study of vaccination and CD4 T cells after COVID-19. Antigen specificity for these receptors is unknown. Cultured CD4+ T cell DNA underwent sequencing with the Oncomine TCR Beta short-read assay. A single record per CDR3 protein comes from TCRdb applying MiXCR to the PCR reads. The sample shows 9,500 to 15,000 distinct CDR3 sequences, over 55% of them seen only once. Described treatment: approximately nine-day PBMC culture with coronavirus spike peptide pools or control peptides (ViraFEST assay). Specimen: CD4+ T cells from blood, cultured in vitro. The receptors here all came from a human donor who had recovered from COVID-19.

This chain joins TRBV24-1 and TRBJ2-1; D might be TRBD1 (6 bases). CDR3 length: 16 residues. V dropped 4 bases and J dropped 4 bases, with 16 bases sitting between them. The germline V gene encodes CDR1 KGHDR and CDR2 SFDVKD. CDR3 protein: CATSDTGTNRYNEQFF. CDR3 bases: TGTGCCACCAGTGACACCGGGACAAACCGGTACAATGAGCAGTTCTTC.

This clonotype turned up a few times. The gene calls are TRBV29-1 and TRBJ2-5; weak D call: TRBD1 (6 bases). This CDR3 has 13 amino acids. CDR1 is SQVTM and CDR2 is ANQGSEA in the germline V gene. Between the trimmed V and J ends, which lost 5 bases and 5 bases, there was a span of 15 bases. The CDR3 spells CSVRTDSGETQYF. The CDR3, as DNA: TGCAGCGTTCGAACGGACAGTGGGGAGACCCAGTACTTC.

This chain connects TRBV4-1 to TRBJ2-3; D not resolved. Trimming left V 1 base short and J 2 bases short, with 10 bases between. From germline, CDR1 is MGHRA and CDR2 YSYEKL. The CDR3 consists of 15 residues. CDR3 sequence (DNA): TGCGCCAGCAGCCAAGTAGAACGAGACACAGATACGCAGTATTTT. Translated, it gives CASSQVERDTDTQYF.

The table lists this clonotype with a few counts. The chain joins TRBV20-1 to TRBJ1-6; TRBD1 aligns across 9 bases. CDR3 length: 14 amino acids. The J segment lost 5 bases and the V segment lost 5 bases, leaving 4 bases of the junction unmatched. Germline V gene data show CDR1 as DFQATT and CDR2 as SNEGSKA (reference sequence). The CDR3 region has the DNA TGCAGTGCTGGGGACAGGGCGAATAATTCACCCCTCCACTTT. Amino acids: CSAGDRANNSPLHF.

This rearrangement joins TRBV5-1 to TRBJ2-2; tentative D call: TRBD1 (6 bases). Germline values: CDR1 SGHRS, CDR2 YFSETQ. The CDR3 spans 15 residues. Trimming shortened V by 4 bases and J by 3 bases, and 13 bases separated the two germline ends. DNA for the CDR3: TGCGCCAGCAGCGGGCCAGGGGTGGACACCGGGGAGCTGTTTTTT. Protein: CASSGPGVDTGELFF.

The chain links TRBV20-1 to TRBJ1-1; no clear D. Looked up from germline, CDR1 is DFQATT and CDR2 is SNEGSKA (reference sequence). Trimming removed 5 bases at V and 3 bases at J, with 13 bases between. The CDR3 sequence is 13 residues long. This CDR3 is CSAPKGYDTEAFF. The CDR3 nucleotides are TGCAGTGCTCCGAAGGGTTACGACACTGAAGCTTTCTTT.

The chain uses TRBV30 and TRBJ2-3; 7 nucleotides agree with TRBD2. Germline lookup yields CDR1 GTSNPN and CDR2 SVGIG (reference sequence). Unmatched junction bases numbered 9, after V lost 3 bases and J lost 6 bases. The CDR3 covers 14 residues. CDR3 sequence: CAWSISGGGDTQYF. The CDR3 DNA reads as TGTGCCTGGAGCATTAGTGGGGGGGGTGATACGCAGTATTTT.

The chain is built from TRBV5-4 and TRBJ1-6; D is unresolved. CDR3 length equals 16 residues. From germline, CDR1 is SGHNT and CDR2 YYREEE (reference sequence). V lost 2 bases to trimming and J lost 6 bases, with 15 bases between them. Here the CDR3 reads CASSLGGGRSNSPLHF. The DNA for the CDR3 is TGTGCCAGCAGCTTAGGCGGTGGGCGGAGTAATTCACCCCTCCACTTT.

This clonotype was recorded a few times. The chain carries TRBV5-4 and TRBJ1-2; D is undetermined. CDR1 and CDR2 from the germline V gene are SGHNT and YYREEE (reference sequence). Deletions cut 0 bases from V and 3 bases from J, with 9 bases between. The CDR3 is 14 amino acids. The CDR3 here is CASSLARIDYGYTF. The CDR3, as DNA: TGTGCCAGCAGCTTGGCTAGGATCGACTATGGCTACACCTTC.

The chain links TRBV7-9 to TRBJ2-3; D remains unclear. The CDR3 spans 16 residues. Germline V gives CDR1 SEHNR, CDR2 FQNEAQ (reference sequence). With 5 bases removed from V and 1 base from J, the gap between germline ends came to 16 bases. The CDR3 region has the DNA TGTGCCAGCAGCGATCGTAAGGCGTCGGGCACAGATACGCAGTATTTT. This codes for CASSDRKASGTDTQYF.

This clonotype appeared a few times. This CDR3 reads CASSLGVTGNGYTF. For the CDR3, the DNA is TGTGCCAGCAGCTTAGGCGTTACAGGGAATGGCTACACCTTC. The chain is built from TRBV7-2 and TRBJ1-2; D is possibly TRBD1 (6 bases). V was pared by 1 base and J by 6 bases, with 12 bases between. The CDR3 loop spans 14 amino acids. Looked up from germline, CDR1 is SGHTA and CDR2 is FQGNSA.

This clonotype has just one count. V gene TRBV5-1 combines with J gene TRBJ1-1, with TRBD1 as a possible D gene (5 bases). The CDR3 consists of 17 residues. CDR1 SGHRS and CDR2 YFSETQ come from the germline V gene. V lost 0 bases and J lost 0, with 15 bases in between. Here the CDR3 DNA reads TGCGCCAGCAGCTTGGGGCCCCGGACACGTATGAACACTGAAGCTTTCTTT. Translating it yields CASSLGPRTRMNTEAFF.

This clonotype was detected a few times. The chain has TRBV2 and TRBJ1-5, with D maybe TRBD1 (6 bases). The CDR3 is 16 residues long. Germline CDR1 SNHLY, CDR2 FYNNEI. V shed 1 base and J shed 7 bases, with 17 bases lying between them. The CDR3 coding sequence is TGTGCCAGCAGTGAAGAGTCCATCAGGGGCGGGCAGCCCCAGCATTTT. It yields the protein CASSEESIRGGQPQHF.

Comment on this clonotype: A read error may produce the germline difference seen at one junction end. The CDR3 spells CASSPAGTSQEIQYF. CDR3 in DNA: TGTGCCAGCAGTCCCGCCGGGACTTCGCAAGAGATCCAGTACTTC. The chain uses TRBV27 and TRBJ2-5; D perhaps matches TRBD2 (6 bases). Germline-derived CDR1 and CDR2 are MNHEY and SMNVEV (reference sequence). The CDR3 has 15 residues.

The rearrangement joins TRBV7-2 to TRBJ2-7; D is ambiguous. Per germline, CDR1 SGHTA and CDR2 FQGNSA. The CDR3 contains 14 residues. The germline V and J ends were trimmed by 2 bases and 1 base, with 9 bases remaining between them. The CDR3 DNA follows: TGTGCCAGCAGCTTAACAGTCAGATCCTACGAGCAGTACTTC. Its protein is CASSLTVRSYEQYF.

The rearrangement links TRBV28 to TRBJ2-3, with TRBD1 identical over 7 bases. V lost 5 bases, J lost 3 bases, and 11 bases stayed unmatched. The CDR3 sequence is 16 residues long. CDR1 and CDR2 (germline): MDHEN, SYDVKM. CDR3 region: CASSNPIQGRTDTQYF. CDR3 bases: TGTGCCAGCAGTAACCCGATACAGGGGCGAACAGATACGCAGTATTTT.

V and J are TRBV10-3 and TRBJ1-2; TRBD1 might be the D (6 bases). The germline V gene has CDR1 ENHRY and CDR2 SYGVKD. The CDR3 length is 14 residues. The germline V and J ends were trimmed by 3 bases and 2 bases, with 10 bases remaining between them. The CDR3 spells CAISDYGQNYGYTF. CDR3 bases: TGTGCCATCAGTGACTACGGACAGAACTATGGCTACACCTTC.

This chain links TRBV14 with TRBJ2-7, with D uncertain. The CDR3 runs 13 residues. The ends were cut back, 3 bases at V and 5 bases at J, with 11 bases in the middle. Germline CDR1 and CDR2: SGHDN and FVKESK. CDR3: CASSHLNVDEQYF. In DNA form, the CDR3 reads TGTGCCAGCAGCCATCTTAATGTCGACGAGCAGTACTTC.

This rearrangement joins TRBV7-2 to TRBJ2-5; no reliable D call. The CDR3 covers 13 residues. Trimming removed 4 bases at V and 3 bases at J, with 9 bases between. CDR1 is SGHTA, CDR2 FQGNSA, per germline. The CDR3 nucleotides are TGTGCCAGCAGCTCAATTCTAGAAGAGACCCAGTACTTC. Its protein is CASSSILEETQYF.

The CDR3 loop reads CASSPTSLGALYNEQFF. The DNA for the CDR3 is TGTGCCAGCAGCCCGACTAGCTTAGGGGCTTTATACAATGAGCAGTTCTTC. The chain is built from TRBV21-1 and TRBJ2-1; no DNA check was done on the table's D call, TRBD2. TRBV21-1 is a recognized pseudogene. The CDR3 is 17 amino acids.

A few counts support this clonotype. This chain uses TRBV28 with TRBJ2-1; possibly TRBD2 for D (5 bases). This CDR3 has 14 amino acids. Germline V gene data show CDR1 as MDHEN and CDR2 as SYDVKM. Between the trimmed V and J ends, which lost 8 bases and 7 bases, there was a span of 18 bases. DNA for the CDR3: TGTGCCAGCGGACTGACGGGGATATCAAATGAGCAGTTCTTC. It yields the protein CASGLTGISNEQFF.

V and J are TRBV12-3 or TRBV12-4 and TRBJ1-6, with D tentatively TRBD1 (5 bases). Between the trimmed V and J ends, which lost 4 bases and 6 bases, there was a span of 10 bases. The CDR3 sequence is 14 residues long. The CDR3 here is CASSSDIGNSPLHF. CDR3 in DNA: TGTGCCAGCAGTTCGGACATCGGTAATTCACCCCTCCACTTT.

The chain joins TRBV5-1 to TRBJ2-3, with 8 bases lining up with TRBD1. The CDR3 runs to 17 residues. Germline V gives CDR1 SGHRS, CDR2 YFSETQ. V gave up 0 bases and J gave up 1 base; unmatched junction bases: 7. CDR3 DNA sequence: TGCGCCAGCAGCTTGGGAACAGGGGGTCGCGGCACAGATACGCAGTATTTT. Amino acids: CASSLGTGGRGTDTQYF.

J is TRBJ2-3 and V is TRBV7-9; unclear D gene. Deletions cut 3 bases from V and 2 bases from J, with 9 bases between. CDR1 is SEHNR, CDR2 FQNEAQ, per germline (reference sequence). The CDR3 has 14 amino acids. CDR3 loop: CASSLMGNTDTQYF. The CDR3 DNA reads as TGTGCCAGCAGCTTGATGGGTAACACAGATACGCAGTATTTT. Using reference TRBV7-9 and TRBJ2-3 for the parts outside the CDR3, the full variable domain is DTGVSQNPRHKITKRGQNVTFRCDPISEHNRLYWYRQTLGQGPEFLTYFQNEAQLEKSRLLSDRFSAERPKGSFSTLEIQRTEQGDSAMYLCASSLMGNTDTQYFGPGTRLTVL.

This clonotype has a handful of counts. The chain uses TRBV19 and TRBJ1-5; D not resolved. The length of the CDR3 is 14 residues. The V end was cut by 3 bases, the J end by 6 bases, with 12 bases between. Germline V gene sequence: CDR1 LNHDA, CDR2 SQIVND (reference sequence). CDR3 sequence reads: CASSIGFSRQPQHF. In nucleotides, the CDR3 is TGTGCCAGTAGTATCGGGTTTAGCCGTCAGCCCCAGCATTTT. Full variable domain (rest looked up from reference TRBV19 and TRBJ1-5): DGGITQSPKYLFRKEGQNVTLSCEQNLNHDAMYWYRQDPGQGLRLIYYSQIVNDFQKGDIAEGYSVSREKKESFPLTVTSAQKNPTAFYLCASSIGFSRQPQHFGDGTRLSIL.

This chain connects TRBV20-1 to TRBJ1-6; tentative D call: TRBD1 (5 bases). Germline CDR1 is DFQATT and CDR2 is SNEGSKA (reference sequence). The V and J ends lost 0 bases and 8 bases respectively, with 17 bases between them. The CDR3 length is 16 residues. CDR3 in amino acids: CSARDFGGVWDSPLHF. In DNA, the CDR3 is TGCAGTGCTAGAGATTTCGGAGGGGTCTGGGATTCACCCCTCCACTTT.

The rearrangement links TRBV24-1 to TRBJ2-5; D is uncertain. The V end was cut by 3 bases, the J end by 1 base, with 14 bases between. Germline CDR1 reads KGHDR; CDR2 reads SFDVKD. The CDR3 contains 16 residues. The CDR3: CATSDASGLAQETQYF. In nucleotides, the CDR3 is TGTGCCACCAGTGATGCCTCCGGGTTGGCCCAAGAGACCCAGTACTTC.